The clone carrying this TCR beta chain was seen a handful of times. What it binds is unknown. The record originates from a study of beta chain features in type 1 diabetes. Of the isolated RNA, all was reverse transcribed, and so the sequenced material was expressed TCRB transcripts. Method: immunoSEQ multiplex PCR; TCRdb's copy keeps in-frame clones and lacks some. The data show a few hundred thousand clones, 16% seen once. Study-level results: People with Type 1 diabetes carried modestly yet significantly shorter TCRB CDR3s in all four CD4+ subsets.

Deletions cut 0 bases from V and 3 bases from J, with 9 bases between. Germline CDR1 SGHTA, CDR2 FQGNSA. The CDR3 has 14 residues. V gene TRBV7-2 combines with J gene TRBJ2-7, with D possibly being TRBD2 (5 bases). The sample was naive CD4+ T cells from blood. The TCR sequence derives from a man aged 30 to 39 with type 1 diabetes. CDR3 loop: CASSLAGVGYEQYF. CDR3 nucleotide sequence: TGTGCCAGCAGCTTAGCGGGAGTCGGCTACGAGCAGTACTTC. The full variable domain, its missing parts supplied by reference TRBV7-2 and TRBJ2-7, is GAGVSQSPSNKVTEKGKDVELRCDPISGHTALYWYRQSLGQGLEFLIYFQGNSAPDKSGLPSDRFSAERTGGSVSTLTIQRTQQEDSAVYLCASSLAGVGYEQYFGPGTRLTVT.